A single sample is the source of the 3 T cell receptor beta chains below, sequenced in a study of cytomegalovirus exposure and HLA in healthy donors. Researchers ran the PCR with 60 Vbeta and 13 Jbeta primers. Repertoires were generated with immunoSEQ multiplex PCR, while TCRdb's copy carries only in-frame clones and drops some. The sample shows 100,000 or so clones, about 80% of them seen only once. Sequencing was carried out using PBMCs. The source of these receptors is a man aged 25-40 years in good health and CMV-seronegative.

The CDR3 nucleotides read TGTGCCAGCGGACTAGCGACAGATACGCAGTATTTT. Translated, it gives CASGLATDTQYF. This chain links TRBV25-1 with TRBJ2-3; 9 nucleotides match TRBD2. With 8 bases clipped from V and 3 bases from J, the junction kept 0 bases outside the gene matches. Germline CDR1 reads MGHDK; CDR2 reads SYGVNS. The CDR3 covers 12 residues. The whole variable domain, remainder taken from reference TRBV25-1 and TRBJ2-3, is EADIYQTPRYLVIGTGKKITLECSQTMGHDKMYWYQQDPGMELHLIHYSYGVNSTEKGDLSSESTVSRIRTEHFPLTLESARPSHTSQYLCASGLATDTQYFGPGTRLTVL.

The V gene is TRBV6-1, the J gene TRBJ1-4, with TRBD1 as a possible D gene (5 bases). The CDR3 consists of 12 residues. Trimming took 8 bases from V and 10 from J, leaving 14 bases between them. Germline-derived CDR1 and CDR2 are MNHNS and SASEGT. The CDR3 nucleotides read TGTGCCAGCGGCAGGGAAAAGGTAAAACTGTTTTTT. Protein sequence: CASGREKVKLFF.

The chain joins TRBV7-2 to TRBJ1-5; D may be TRBD1 (5 bases). The CDR3 covers 15 residues. Trimming cost V 3 bases and J 4 bases, with 13 bases left between them. Germline-derived CDR1 and CDR2 are SGHTA and FQGNSA. CDR3 in amino acids: CASSFGRVGNQPQHF. The CDR3 DNA sequence: TGTGCCAGCAGCTTTGGCAGGGTAGGAAATCAGCCCCAGCATTTT.